The text below deals with one TCR beta chain. The antigen remains unidentified. This sample was included in a study of shared clonotypes between healthy human individuals. Findings and limits, study-wide: The genetic and exposure-history diversity represented was limited by few donors.

Every subset had its genomic DNA shared out evenly among several immunoSEQ plates. The assay was immunoSEQ multiplex PCR, and TCRdb's table has in-frame clones only and misses some. The sample holds approximately 1,500,000 clones, roughly 97% seen once. This CDR3 comprises 11 residues. The germline V and J ends were trimmed by 1 base and 3 bases, with 2 bases remaining between them. Germline V gene sequence: CDR1 GTSNPN, CDR2 SVGIG (reference sequence). This TCR was sampled from a man aged 25 to 45 in good health. The rearrangement joins TRBV30 to TRBJ2-3; no reliable D call. Material for sequencing was naive CD4+ T cells sorted from blood. The subset: CD45RA+ positively selected. This CDR3 is CAWSETDTQYF. CDR3 DNA sequence: TGTGCCTGGAGTGAGACAGATACGCAGTATTTT.